This T cell receptor (beta chain) was identified in a study of molecular identifiers for immune sequencing clone quantification. As previously described, bulk TCR libraries were made using listed TCR primers. Using its own MiXCR run on the PCR reads, TCRdb lists one record per CDR3 protein. This table has 62,000 or so distinct CDR3 sequences, less than 20% appearing once. Based on a CD8+CD4-CCR7+CD45RA+ profile, naive CD8 T cells were sorted. Comments on this clonotype: A much larger clonotype is one base distant, so this may be a read error.

CDR3 size: 13 residues. The V gene's germline CDR1 is SEHNR and CDR2 FQNEAQ (reference sequence). The chain uses TRBV7-9 and TRBJ1-1; possible D gene TRBD1, 6 bases. Sequenced sample: naive CD8+ T cells from blood, with Jurkat cell RNA spiked in. Subset defined: FACS-sorted CD8+CD4-CCR7+CD45RA+ naive T cells. The origin of this receptor is a human donor in good health. Some libraries in this study had Jurkat cell RNA spiked in. DNA for the CDR3: TGTGCGCCCTACAAACAGGGACTCACTGGAGCTTTCTTT. The encoded protein is CAPYKQGLTGAFF. Complete variable domain (other parts from reference TRBV7-9 and TRBJ1-1): DTGVSQNPRHKITKRGQNVTFRCDPISEHNRLYWYRQTLGQGPEFLTYFQNEAQLEKSRLLSDRFSAERPKGSFSTLEIQRTEQGDSAMYLCAPYKQGLTGAFFGQGTRLTVV.